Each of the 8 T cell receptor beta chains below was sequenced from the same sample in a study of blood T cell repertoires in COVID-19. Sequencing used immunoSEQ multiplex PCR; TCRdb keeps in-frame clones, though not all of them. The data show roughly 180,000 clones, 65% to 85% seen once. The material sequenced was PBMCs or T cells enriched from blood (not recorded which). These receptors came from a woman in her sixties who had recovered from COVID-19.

As DNA, the CDR3 is TGTGCCTGGACCCCGGGACAAGGCGATCAGCCCCAGCATTTT. This sequence encodes CAWTPGQGDQPQHF. The genes are TRBV30 and TRBJ1-5, with D perhaps TRBD1 (6 bases). Germline V gene sequence: CDR1 GTSNPN, CDR2 SVGIG (reference sequence). V shed 4 bases and J shed 5 bases, with 15 bases lying between them. There are 14 residues in the CDR3.

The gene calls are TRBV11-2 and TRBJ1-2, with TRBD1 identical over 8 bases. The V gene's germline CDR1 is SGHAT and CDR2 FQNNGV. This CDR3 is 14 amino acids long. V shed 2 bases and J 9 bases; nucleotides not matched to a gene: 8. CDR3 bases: TGTGCCAGCAGCTTACCCGGACAGGGTATCAGCTACACCTTC. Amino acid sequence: CASSLPGQGISYTF. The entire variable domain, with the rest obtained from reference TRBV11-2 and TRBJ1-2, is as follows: EAGVAQSPRYKIIEKRQSVAFWCNPISGHATLYWYQQILGQGPKLLIQFQNNGVVDDSQLPKDRFSAERLKGVDSTLKIQPAKLEDSAVYLCASSLPGQGISYTFGSGTRLTVV.

The chain's CDR3 is CASSSWSHRQYNEQFF. Here the CDR3 DNA reads TGTGCCAGCAGCTCCTGGTCACATAGACAATACAATGAGCAGTTCTTC. The rearrangement joins TRBV21-1 to TRBJ2-1; TRBD1 is the table's D call and was not checked against the DNA. TRBV21-1 is a documented pseudogene. The CDR3 is made up of 16 amino acids.

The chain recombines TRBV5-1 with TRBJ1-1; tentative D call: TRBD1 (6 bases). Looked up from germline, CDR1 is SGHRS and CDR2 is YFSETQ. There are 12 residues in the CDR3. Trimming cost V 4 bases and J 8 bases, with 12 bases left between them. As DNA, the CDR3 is TGCGCCAGCAGCCAAACAGGGAAAGAAGCTTTCTTT. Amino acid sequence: CASSQTGKEAFF. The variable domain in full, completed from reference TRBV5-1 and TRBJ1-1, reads KAGVTQTPRYLIKTRGQQVTLSCSPISGHRSVSWYQQTPGQGLQFLFEYFSETQRNKGNFPGRFSGRQFSNSRSEMNVSTLELGDSALYLCASSQTGKEAFFGQGTRLTVV.

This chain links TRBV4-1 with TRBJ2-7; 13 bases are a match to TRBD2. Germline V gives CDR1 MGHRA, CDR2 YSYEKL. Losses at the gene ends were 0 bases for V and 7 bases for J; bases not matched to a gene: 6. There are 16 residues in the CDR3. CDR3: CASSQDTSGRASEQYF. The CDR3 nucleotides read TGCGCCAGCAGCCAAGACACTAGCGGGAGGGCCTCAGAGCAGTACTTC.

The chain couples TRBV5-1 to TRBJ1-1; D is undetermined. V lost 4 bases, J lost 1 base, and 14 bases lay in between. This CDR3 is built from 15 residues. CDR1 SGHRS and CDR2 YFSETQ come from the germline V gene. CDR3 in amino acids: CASSPNSGGNTEAFF. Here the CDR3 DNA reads TGCGCCAGCAGCCCGAATAGCGGAGGGAACACTGAAGCTTTCTTT.

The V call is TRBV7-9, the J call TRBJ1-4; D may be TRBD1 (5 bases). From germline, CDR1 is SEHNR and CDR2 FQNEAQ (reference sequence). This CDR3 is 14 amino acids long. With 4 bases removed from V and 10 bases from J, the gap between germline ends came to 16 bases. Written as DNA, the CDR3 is TGTGCCAGCAGCTCCACCGGAGGGGACGGAAAACTGTTTTTT. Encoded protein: CASSSTGGDGKLFF.

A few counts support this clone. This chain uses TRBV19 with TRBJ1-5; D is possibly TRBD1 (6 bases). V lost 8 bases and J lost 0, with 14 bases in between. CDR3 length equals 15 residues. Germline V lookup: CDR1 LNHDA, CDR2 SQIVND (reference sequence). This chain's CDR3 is CASGRQVPSNQPQHF. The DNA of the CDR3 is TGTGCCAGTGGGCGACAGGTTCCTAGCAATCAGCCCCAGCATTTT.